This is a list of T cell receptor beta chains from one sample in a study of T cell changes during pregnancy in multiple sclerosis. The data were produced by immunoSEQ multiplex PCR, yet TCRdb's version contains in-frame clones alone and is incomplete. This sample has 68,000 or so clones; 91% occur once, and the top ten carry around 0.9%. Sequenced here: peripheral blood, sampled in the second trimester of pregnancy. Source of these receptors: a female donor with multiple sclerosis, enrolled in a pregnancy study. Each CDR3 is given with its conserved first and last residue. The D gene is left open where the match is weak. The size field is filled for only some rows; it gives once, few, many or a size class.

TRBD1	TRBV7-3	TRBJ2-3	NA	TGTGCCAGCAGCTTAACGGGACAGAACACAGATACGCAGTATTTT	CASSLTGQNTDTQYF
NA	TRBV27	TRBJ1-3	NA	TGTGCCAGCAGTTTGAGTATGGGAAACACCATATATTTT	CASSLSMGNTIYF
NA	TRBV6-1	TRBJ1-1	once	TGTGCCAGCACCCTGGGGGCGAACACTGAAGCTTTCTTT	CASTLGANTEAFF
TRBD1	TRBV6-1	TRBJ2-6	NA	TGTGCCAGCGGGACAGGGGGCTCTGGGGCCAACGTCCTGACTTTC	CASGTGGSGANVLTF
TRBD1	TRBV6-5	TRBJ2-7	NA	TGTGCCAGCAGTTACACCCCGGGACAGTTGGTCTACGAGCAGTACTTC	CASSYTPGQLVYEQYF
NA	TRBV5-6	TRBJ1-2	few	TGTGCCAGCAGTGCCGGGACTTCGCCTGGCTACACCTTC	CASSAGTSPGYTF
NA	TRBV19	TRBJ2-7	NA	TGTGCCAGTAGTATGAGGGGGACGGGCGAGCAGTACTTC	CASSMRGTGEQYF
TRBD2	TRBV9	TRBJ2-1	NA	TGTGCCAGCAGCGCCGAAGGGACTAGCGGGCAGAGCTCCTACAATGAGCAGTTCTTC	CASSAEGTSGQSSYNEQFF
NA	TRBV7-8	TRBJ2-7	NA	TGTGCCAGCAGCTTAGTTTGGGGGACTCGCTACGAGCAGTACTTC	CASSLVWGTRYEQYF
TRBD2	TRBV9	TRBJ2-5	NA	TGTGCCAGCAGCGGCGGGGGGGTTGGGAAGACCCAGTACTTC	CASSGGGVGKTQYF